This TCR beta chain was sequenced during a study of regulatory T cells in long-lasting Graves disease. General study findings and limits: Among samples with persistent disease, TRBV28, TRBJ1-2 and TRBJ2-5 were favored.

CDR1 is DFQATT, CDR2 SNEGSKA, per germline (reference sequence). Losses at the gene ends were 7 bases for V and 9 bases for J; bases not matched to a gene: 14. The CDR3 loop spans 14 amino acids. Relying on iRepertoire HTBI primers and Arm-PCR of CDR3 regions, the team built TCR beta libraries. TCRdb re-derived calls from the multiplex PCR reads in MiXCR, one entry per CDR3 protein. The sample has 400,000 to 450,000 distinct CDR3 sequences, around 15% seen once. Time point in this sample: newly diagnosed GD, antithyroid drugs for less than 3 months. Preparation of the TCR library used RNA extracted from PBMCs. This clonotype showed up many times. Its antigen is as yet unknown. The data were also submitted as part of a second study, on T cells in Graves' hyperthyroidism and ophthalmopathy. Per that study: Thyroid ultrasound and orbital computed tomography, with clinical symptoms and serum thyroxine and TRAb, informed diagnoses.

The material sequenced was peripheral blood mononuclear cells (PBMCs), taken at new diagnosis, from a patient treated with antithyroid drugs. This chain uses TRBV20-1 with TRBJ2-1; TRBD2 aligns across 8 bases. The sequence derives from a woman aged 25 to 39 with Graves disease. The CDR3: CSVTPAGENPEQFF. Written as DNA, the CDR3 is TGCAGTGTTACTCCAGCGGGAGAAAACCCTGAGCAGTTCTTC.